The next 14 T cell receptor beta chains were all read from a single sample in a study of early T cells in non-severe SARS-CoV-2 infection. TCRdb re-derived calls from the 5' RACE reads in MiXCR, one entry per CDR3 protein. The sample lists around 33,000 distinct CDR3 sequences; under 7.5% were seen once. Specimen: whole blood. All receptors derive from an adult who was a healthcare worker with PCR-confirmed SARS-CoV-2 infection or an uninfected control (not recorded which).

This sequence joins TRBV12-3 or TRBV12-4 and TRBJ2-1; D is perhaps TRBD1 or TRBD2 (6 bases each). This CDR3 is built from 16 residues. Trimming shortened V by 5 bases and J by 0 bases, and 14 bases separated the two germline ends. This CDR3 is CASSDQGRSSYNEQFF. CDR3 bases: TGTGCCAGCAGTGACCAGGGGAGGTCCTCCTACAATGAGCAGTTCTTC.

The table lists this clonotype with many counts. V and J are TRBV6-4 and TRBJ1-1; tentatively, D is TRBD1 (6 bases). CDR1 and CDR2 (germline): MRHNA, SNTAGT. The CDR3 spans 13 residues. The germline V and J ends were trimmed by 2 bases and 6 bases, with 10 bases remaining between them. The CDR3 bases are TGTGCCAGCAGTGACAGGGACAACGCTGAAGCTTTCTTT. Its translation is CASSDRDNAEAFF.

The DNA for the CDR3 is TGTGCCAGCAGCCTAGGATTAGGCGCAACGAAGGATACGCAGTATTTT. Encoded protein: CASSLGLGATKDTQYF. The chain carries TRBV7-9 and TRBJ2-3; D unclear. CDR1 is SEHNR, CDR2 FQNEAQ, per germline (reference sequence). V lost 5 bases, J lost 6 bases, and 21 bases lay in between. This CDR3 has 16 residues.

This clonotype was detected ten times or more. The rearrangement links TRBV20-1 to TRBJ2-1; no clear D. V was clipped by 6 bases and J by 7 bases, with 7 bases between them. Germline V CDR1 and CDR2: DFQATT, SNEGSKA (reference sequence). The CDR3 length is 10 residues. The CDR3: CSALSNEQFF. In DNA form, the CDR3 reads TGCAGTGCCCTGTCGAATGAGCAGTTCTTC.

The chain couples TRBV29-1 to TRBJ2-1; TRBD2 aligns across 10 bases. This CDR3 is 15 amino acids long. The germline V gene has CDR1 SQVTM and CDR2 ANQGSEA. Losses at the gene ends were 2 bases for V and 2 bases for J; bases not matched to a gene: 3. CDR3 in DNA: TGCAGCGTTGAACCAACTAGCGGGACCTACAATGAGCAGTTCTTC. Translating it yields CSVEPTSGTYNEQFF.

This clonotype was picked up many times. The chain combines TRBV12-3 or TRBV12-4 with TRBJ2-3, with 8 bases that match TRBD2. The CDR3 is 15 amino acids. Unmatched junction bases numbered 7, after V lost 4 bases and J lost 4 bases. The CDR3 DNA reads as TGTGCCAGCAGTTCCAGCGGGAGACAGGCAGATACGCAGTATTTT. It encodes CASSSSGRQADTQYF.

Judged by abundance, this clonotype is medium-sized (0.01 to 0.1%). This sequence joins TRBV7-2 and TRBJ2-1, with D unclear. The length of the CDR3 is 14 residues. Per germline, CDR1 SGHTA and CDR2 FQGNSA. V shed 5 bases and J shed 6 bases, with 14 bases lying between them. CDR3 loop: CASSLIWGTNEQFF. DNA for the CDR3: TGTGCCAGCAGCCTCATATGGGGTACCAATGAGCAGTTCTTC.

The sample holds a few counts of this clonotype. In DNA form, the CDR3 reads TGTGCCAGCAGTTTAAAAGCGGGAGGGCAGAATGAGCAGTTCTTC. Translated, it gives CASSLKAGGQNEQFF. This chain joins TRBV6-9 and TRBJ2-1; the match to TRBD2 covers 10 bases. V lost 4 bases to trimming and J lost 7 bases; unmatched junction nucleotides: 7. The CDR3 has 15 residues. Germline lookup yields CDR1 MNHGY and CDR2 SVAAGI.

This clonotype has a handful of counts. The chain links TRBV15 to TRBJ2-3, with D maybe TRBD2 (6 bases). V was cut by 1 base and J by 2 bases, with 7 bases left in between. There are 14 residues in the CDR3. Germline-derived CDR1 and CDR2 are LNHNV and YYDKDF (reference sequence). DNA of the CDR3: TGTGCCACCAGCAGAGCGGGAGTCACAGATACGCAGTATTTT. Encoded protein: CATSRAGVTDTQYF.

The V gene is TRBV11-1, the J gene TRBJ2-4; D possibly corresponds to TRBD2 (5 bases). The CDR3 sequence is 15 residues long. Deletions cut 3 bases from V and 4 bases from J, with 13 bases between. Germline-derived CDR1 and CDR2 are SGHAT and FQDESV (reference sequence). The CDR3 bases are TGTGCCAGCAGCTTCGGCCGGGGTCGGAAAAACATTCAGTACTTC. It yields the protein CASSFGRGRKNIQYF.

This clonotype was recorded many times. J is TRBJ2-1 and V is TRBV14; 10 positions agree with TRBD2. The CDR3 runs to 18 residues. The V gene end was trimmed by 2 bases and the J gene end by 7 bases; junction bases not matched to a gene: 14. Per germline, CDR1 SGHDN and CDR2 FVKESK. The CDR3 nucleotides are TGTGCCAGCAGCCAATTACCAGGGCTAGCGGGAGTGAGAAATGAGCAGTTCTTC. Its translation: CASSQLPGLAGVRNEQFF. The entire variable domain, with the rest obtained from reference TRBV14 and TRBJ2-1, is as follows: EAGVTQFPSHSVIEKGQTVTLRCDPISGHDNLYWYRRVMGKEIKFLLHFVKESKQDESGMPNNRFLAERTGGTYSTLKVQPAELEDSGVYFCASSQLPGLAGVRNEQFFGPGTRLTVL.

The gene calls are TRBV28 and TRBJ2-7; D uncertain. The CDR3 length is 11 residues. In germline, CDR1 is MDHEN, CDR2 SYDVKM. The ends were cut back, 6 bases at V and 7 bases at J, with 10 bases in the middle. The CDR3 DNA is TGTGCCAGCAGCCGATCTTGGGAGCAGTACTTC. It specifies CASSRSWEQYF.

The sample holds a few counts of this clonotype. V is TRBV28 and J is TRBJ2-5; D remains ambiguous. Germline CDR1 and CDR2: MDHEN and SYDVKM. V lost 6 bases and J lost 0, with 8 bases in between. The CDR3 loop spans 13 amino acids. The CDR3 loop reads CASRRPDQETQYF. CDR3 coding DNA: TGTGCCAGCAGACGACCGGACCAAGAGACCCAGTACTTC.

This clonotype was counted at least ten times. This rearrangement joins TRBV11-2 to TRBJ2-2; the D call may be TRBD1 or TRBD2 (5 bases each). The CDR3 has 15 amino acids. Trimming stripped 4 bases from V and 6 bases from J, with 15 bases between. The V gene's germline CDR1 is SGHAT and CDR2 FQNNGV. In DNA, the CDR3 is TGTGCCAGCAGCTCGGGACGGCTAAGGGCCGGGGAGCTGTTTTTT. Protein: CASSSGRLRAGELFF.